This T cell receptor (beta chain) was recovered during a study of blood T cell repertoires in COVID-19. Germline V lookup: CDR1 MNHNY, CDR2 SVGAGI (reference sequence). V was pared by 6 bases and J by 0 bases, with 7 bases of the junction left unmatched. The CDR3 sequence is 15 residues long. Repertoires were generated with immunoSEQ multiplex PCR, while TCRdb's copy carries only in-frame clones and drops some. This sample has 250,000 to 300,000 clones, with 86% found just once. The chain is built from TRBV6-6 and TRBJ1-2, with 7 nucleotides matching TRBD1. Sequencing was performed on peripheral blood. The TCR originated in a man aged 18 to 30 with active or convalescent COVID-19. The CDR3 DNA reads TGTGCCAGCAGGCGCCAGGGGGACTCTAACTATGGCTACACCTTC. The encoded protein is CASRRQGDSNYGYTF.